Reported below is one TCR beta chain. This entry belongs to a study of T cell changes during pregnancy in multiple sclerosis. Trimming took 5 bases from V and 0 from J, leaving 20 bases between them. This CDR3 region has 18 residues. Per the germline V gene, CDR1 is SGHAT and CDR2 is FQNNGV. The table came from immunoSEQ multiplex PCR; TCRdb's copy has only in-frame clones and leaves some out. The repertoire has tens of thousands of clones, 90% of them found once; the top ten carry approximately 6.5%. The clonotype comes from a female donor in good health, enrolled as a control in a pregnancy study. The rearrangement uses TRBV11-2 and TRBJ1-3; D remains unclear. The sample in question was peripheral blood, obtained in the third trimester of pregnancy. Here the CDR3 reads CASSRRGIGTNSGNTIYF. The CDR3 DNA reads TGTGCCAGCAGCCGCCGGGGTATTGGTACAAACTCTGGAAACACCATATATTTT.